The 9 T cell receptor beta chains presented below share a single source sample, sequenced in a study of response to subunit inactivated influenza vaccine. Each CDR3 protein gets one entry after TCRdb re-called the RT-PCR reads with MiXCR. The sample includes 560,000 or so distinct CDR3 sequences, 6% to 9% of them seen just once. Sequencing used PBMCs from blood, obtained approximately 25 months after vaccination. The receptor set was obtained from a man aged 50-75 years who received an inactivated influenza vaccine.

In its sample, this clonotype was seen a few times. The chain joins TRBV7-9 to TRBJ2-1, with TRBD2 identical over 7 bases. Germline V CDR1 and CDR2: SEHNR, FQNEAQ (reference sequence). The J segment lost 5 bases and the V segment lost 2 bases, leaving 6 bases of the junction unmatched. The CDR3 runs to 15 residues. The CDR3: CASSLSLAEDNEQFF. In nucleotides, the CDR3 is TGTGCCAGCAGCTTATCGCTAGCGGAGGACAATGAGCAGTTCTTC.

V is TRBV4-3 and J is TRBJ2-1; tentatively, D is TRBD2 (7 bases). V was clipped by 5 bases and J by 6 bases, with 14 bases between them. The CDR3 runs to 14 residues. Germline V gives CDR1 LGHNA, CDR2 YSLEER. CDR3 protein: CASSGEGVRNEQFF. The CDR3 nucleotides are TGCGCCAGCAGCGGGGAGGGGGTTCGCAATGAGCAGTTCTTC.

This clonotype turned up a few times. The CDR3 loop reads CASRALAGAYNEQFF. DNA of the CDR3: TGTGCCAGCAGAGCACTAGCGGGGGCCTACAATGAGCAGTTCTTC. The chain carries TRBV2 and TRBJ2-1; TRBD2 aligns across 11 bases. The CDR3 runs to 15 residues. Germline V gene sequence: CDR1 SNHLY, CDR2 FYNNEI. V trimming: 6 bases; J trimming: 2 bases; junction bases outside the gene matches: 3.

This chain connects TRBV29-1 to TRBJ2-1; the D gene is possibly TRBD2 (6 bases). The CDR3 has 18 amino acids. Per germline, CDR1 SQVTM and CDR2 ANQGSEA. The V gene lost 5 bases and the J gene lost 4 bases, with 27 bases spanning the gap. The CDR3 is CSVNQADSGKPTYNEQFF. In DNA form, the CDR3 reads TGCAGCGTTAACCAGGCCGATAGCGGAAAACCTACTTACAATGAGCAGTTCTTC.

This clonotype was counted a few times. In DNA form, the CDR3 reads TGCAGTGCCAAGAGGGCGAGCGGGAGAAATGAGCAGTTCTTC. Encoded protein: CSAKRASGRNEQFF. This chain connects TRBV20-1 to TRBJ2-1; 8 bases match TRBD2. V was clipped by 6 bases and J by 7 bases; unmatched bases: 11. Germline CDR1 and CDR2: DFQATT and SNEGSKA (reference sequence). The CDR3 is 14 amino acids.

The J gene is TRBJ2-1, the V gene TRBV5-6; D perhaps matches TRBD1 (6 bases). Germline CDR1 reads SGHDT; CDR2 reads YYEEEE. V lost 6 bases to trimming and J lost 3 bases, with 13 bases between them. This CDR3 contains 14 residues. CDR3 in DNA: TGTGCCAGCATCCCAACAGGGAACTACAATGAGCAGTTCTTC. Translated, it gives CASIPTGNYNEQFF.

This chain uses TRBV7-2 with TRBJ1-1, with TRBD1 identical over 9 bases. V trimming: 5 bases; J trimming: 4 bases; junction bases outside the gene matches: 11. Germline CDR1 reads SGHTA; CDR2 reads FQGNSA. The CDR3 length is 16 residues. CDR3 DNA: TGTGCCAGCAGCGCCCTGACAGGGGGTAGGGGCACTGAAGCTTTCTTT. It translates to CASSALTGGRGTEAFF.

The gene calls are TRBV4-2 and TRBJ2-1, with 12 positions matching TRBD2. CDR1 and CDR2 (germline): LGHNA, YNFKEQ. The CDR3 extends over 17 amino acids. V lost 0 bases to trimming and J lost 4 bases; unmatched junction nucleotides: 4. CDR3 amino acids: CASSQEETSGGYNEQFF. The CDR3 coding sequence is TGTGCCAGCAGCCAAGAAGAGACTAGCGGGGGATACAATGAGCAGTTCTTC.

In its sample, this clonotype was seen a few times. The chain has TRBV4-3 and TRBJ1-6; 9 bases align to TRBD1. Germline V gene lookup returns CDR1 LGHNA and CDR2 YSLEER. CDR3 length: 15 residues. Trimming at V came to 2 bases and at J to 8 bases, leaving 4 bases not matched to a gene. The CDR3: CASSQQGQGYSPLHF. The CDR3 region has the DNA TGCGCCAGCAGCCAACAGGGACAGGGCTATTCACCCCTCCACTTT.